The 26 T cell receptor beta chains presented below share a single source sample, sequenced in a study of shared T cell receptors in the human thymus. Generated by immunoSEQ multiplex PCR, the TCRdb table keeps only in-frame clones and is missing some. The table has about 660,000 clones, roughly 90% seen once. These data are also associated with another study on human thymus T cells.

The sequenced material came from thymocytes. These TCRs come from a boy younger than two with a congenital heart defect.

The chain carries TRBV27 and TRBJ2-3; no definite D call. Per germline, CDR1 MNHEY and CDR2 SMNVEV (reference sequence). V shed 7 bases and J shed 1 base, with 24 bases lying between them. This CDR3 spans 18 amino acids. The CDR3 DNA is TGTGCCAGCACCCCCGGCCCCGTAGCAGAGATTCGCACAGATACGCAGTATTTT. Protein: CASTPGPVAEIRTDTQYF.

This rearrangement joins TRBV9 to TRBJ2-5, with D perhaps matching TRBD2 (6 bases). Germline CDR1 is SGDLS and CDR2 is YYNGEE. V shed 0 bases and J shed 5 bases, with 14 bases lying between them. The CDR3 loop spans 15 amino acids. The CDR3 loop is CASSVVGRERETQYF. CDR3 nucleotides: TGTGCCAGCAGCGTAGTTGGACGGGAGAGGGAGACCCAGTACTTC.

J is TRBJ2-5 and V is TRBV2; a possible D gene is TRBD2 (5 bases). The ends were cut back, 5 bases at V and 4 bases at J, with 14 bases in the middle. CDR1 SNHLY and CDR2 FYNNEI come from the germline V gene. The CDR3 totals 14 residues. For the CDR3, the DNA is TGTGCCAGCAGTCAGGAACCGGGGAGAGAGACCCAGTACTTC. This codes for CASSQEPGRETQYF. The entire variable domain, with the rest obtained from reference TRBV2 and TRBJ2-5, is as follows: EPEVTQTPSHQVTQMGQEVILRCVPISNHLYFYWYRQILGQKVEFLVSFYNNEISEKSEIFDDQFSVERPDGSNFTLKIRSTKLEDSAMYFCASSQEPGRETQYFGPGTRLLVL.

The CDR3 reads CASSPEVMNTGELFF. CDR3 sequence (DNA): TGTGCCAGCAGCCCGGAGGTAATGAACACCGGGGAGCTGTTTTTT. J is TRBJ2-2 and V is TRBV7-2, with D possibly matching TRBD2 (5 bases). V was clipped by 5 bases and J by 1 base, with 11 bases between them. The germline CDR1 and CDR2 sequences are SGHTA and FQGNSA. The CDR3 sequence is 15 residues long.

CDR3 DNA sequence: TGTGCCAGCAGTTACGCGGGACAGGGGGTTTCGGGCTACACCTTC. Its protein product is CASSYAGQGVSGYTF. V gene TRBV6-5 combines with J gene TRBJ1-2, with TRBD1 matching 11 bases. In germline, CDR1 is MNHEY, CDR2 SVGAGI. The CDR3 has 15 amino acids. V lost 2 bases and J lost 8; bases outside the gene matches: 7.

The rearrangement joins TRBV11-3 to TRBJ2-1; D gene uncertain. CDR3 length equals 16 residues. Germline CDR1 is SGHNT and CDR2 is YENEEA. V dropped 1 base and J dropped 0 bases, with 10 bases sitting between them. CDR3 sequence reads: CASSLVAPSSYNEQFF. Written as DNA, the CDR3 is TGTGCCAGCAGCTTAGTAGCTCCGAGCTCCTACAATGAGCAGTTCTTC.

The genes are TRBV9 and TRBJ2-1, with D unclear. Germline V gene sequence: CDR1 SGDLS, CDR2 YYNGEE. Trimming left V 4 bases short and J 5 bases short, with 7 bases between. This CDR3 comprises 12 residues. Written as DNA, the CDR3 is TGTGCCAGCAGCCCCCCGGACAATGAGCAGTTCTTC. It yields the protein CASSPPDNEQFF.

A few counts support this clone. This chain uses TRBV10-3 with TRBJ2-1; the match to TRBD2 covers 8 bases. Germline V CDR1 and CDR2: ENHRY, SYGVKD. V was pared by 3 bases and J by 0 bases, with 7 bases of the junction left unmatched. The CDR3 spans 17 residues. The CDR3 here is CAISEFKLADSYNEQFF. CDR3 bases: TGTGCCATCAGTGAATTCAAACTAGCGGACTCCTACAATGAGCAGTTCTTC.

CDR3 sequence: CATYTGTSDYNEQFF. The CDR3 coding sequence is TGTGCCACCTACACCGGGACTAGCGATTACAATGAGCAGTTCTTC. The V gene is TRBV21-1, the J gene TRBJ2-1; the table names TRBD2, a call not compared with the DNA. TRBV21-1 is designated a pseudogene. CDR3 size: 15 residues.

The J gene is TRBJ1-2, the V gene TRBV14; TRBD1 matches at 8 bases. The CDR3 length is 15 residues. The germline CDR1 and CDR2 sequences are SGHDN and FVKESK. Germline trimming cut 5 bases from V and 0 bases from J; bases unmatched to any gene: 5. The CDR3 loop reads CASSSRTGPNYGYTF. The DNA for the CDR3 is TGTGCCAGCAGCTCCCGGACAGGGCCTAACTATGGCTACACCTTC.

The V gene is TRBV28, the J gene TRBJ1-2; D uncertain. The CDR3 consists of 11 residues. Germline V gene data show CDR1 as MDHEN and CDR2 as SYDVKM. V was pared by 5 bases and J by 2 bases, with 3 bases between. The chain's CDR3 is CASSLNYGYTF. The CDR3 DNA reads TGTGCCAGCAGTCTAAACTATGGCTACACCTTC.

The rearrangement joins TRBV5-1 to TRBJ2-5; 14 bases are a match to TRBD2. The CDR3 contains 18 residues. Trimming took 1 base from V and 5 from J; bases not matched to a gene: 10. Germline V lookup: CDR1 SGHRS, CDR2 YFSETQ. The CDR3 sequence is CASSLTHGTSGRRETQYF. In DNA form, the CDR3 reads TGCGCCAGCAGCTTGACACACGGGACTAGCGGGAGAAGGGAGACCCAGTACTTC.

This chain links TRBV29-1 with TRBJ1-2; no clear D gene. The V and J ends lost 7 bases and 8 bases respectively, with 14 bases between them. The CDR3 sequence is 11 residues long. Germline values: CDR1 SQVTM, CDR2 ANQGSEA. The CDR3, as DNA: TGCAGCGCCGATTCCCCGAGCGGCTACACCTTC. Residues: CSADSPSGYTF.

This sequence joins TRBV11-2 and TRBJ1-4; 10 bases are shared with TRBD1. The germline CDR1 and CDR2 sequences are SGHAT and FQNNGV. V gave up 2 bases and J gave up 6 bases; unmatched junction bases: 3. CDR3 length equals 15 residues. The CDR3 DNA follows: TGTGCCAGCAGCTTACCCGGGACAGGGGATGAAAAACTGTTTTTT. The encoded protein is CASSLPGTGDEKLFF.

A few counts support this clone. The gene calls are TRBV7-2 and TRBJ1-2, with D uncertain. Germline V gene lookup returns CDR1 SGHTA and CDR2 FQGNSA. Trimming stripped 3 bases from V and 6 bases from J, with 11 bases between. CDR3 length: 13 residues. The CDR3: CASSFRSLDGYTF. CDR3 in DNA: TGTGCCAGCAGCTTCAGATCCTTGGATGGCTACACCTTC.

This clone has just a few counts. The chain employs TRBV4-1 and TRBJ2-2; 7 bases match TRBD1. Germline V CDR1 and CDR2: MGHRA, YSYEKL. The CDR3 contains 15 residues. V lost 4 bases to trimming and J lost 4 bases; unmatched junction nucleotides: 6. The CDR3, as DNA: TGCGCCAGCAGCCCGCGGACAGGTGCCACCGGGGAGCTGTTTTTT. Amino acid sequence: CASSPRTGATGELFF.

This clone has only one observation. The chain recombines TRBV29-1 with TRBJ2-7; D perhaps matches TRBD1 (6 bases). The V and J ends lost 6 bases and 2 bases respectively, with 17 bases between them. Germline CDR1 reads SQVTM; CDR2 reads ANQGSEA. The CDR3 extends over 14 amino acids. This chain's CDR3 is CSVGAVGVPYEQYF. Here the CDR3 DNA reads TGCAGCGTGGGGGCGGTGGGAGTTCCCTACGAGCAGTACTTC.

The V and J genes are TRBV19 and TRBJ1-2, with D tentatively TRBD1 (5 bases). The CDR3 has 15 residues. Trimming removed 4 bases from V and 0 bases from J, with 12 bases in between. Germline lookup yields CDR1 LNHDA and CDR2 SQIVND (reference sequence). The CDR3 sequence is CASSKQETPNYGYTF. In DNA form, the CDR3 reads TGTGCCAGTAGTAAACAGGAGACTCCTAACTATGGCTACACCTTC.

The chain recombines TRBV19 with TRBJ2-5; TRBD2 matches at 14 bases. J gave up 5 bases and V 4 bases, and 3 bases lay outside the gene matches. Germline V gene data show CDR1 as LNHDA and CDR2 as SQIVND (reference sequence). CDR3 size: 15 residues. CDR3 nucleotide sequence: TGTGCCAGTAGTACCGGGACTAGCGGGAGCGAGACCCAGTACTTC. This sequence encodes CASSTGTSGSETQYF.

V usage is TRBV5-6 and J usage is TRBJ2-7; weak D call: TRBD2 (6 bases). Germline CDR1 is SGHDT and CDR2 is YYEEEE. V lost 0 bases, J lost 2 bases, and 9 bases lay in between. The CDR3 is made up of 14 amino acids. The CDR3: CASSLGAGTYEQYF. The CDR3 DNA reads TGTGCCAGCAGCTTGGGGGCGGGAACCTACGAGCAGTACTTC.

The V and J genes are TRBV30 and TRBJ2-1, with 15 bases that match TRBD2. CDR1 and CDR2 (germline): GTSNPN, SVGIG (reference sequence). CDR3 length: 20 residues. V was clipped by 1 base and J by 4 bases; unmatched bases: 14. The chain's CDR3 is CAWSAFGHPGTSGRYNEQFF. In DNA, the CDR3 is TGTGCCTGGAGTGCCTTTGGACACCCCGGGACTAGCGGGAGGTACAATGAGCAGTTCTTC.

The CDR3 region is CASSQDRREGRVDTQYF. The CDR3 DNA is TGCGCCAGCAGCCAAGATAGGAGGGAGGGCCGCGTAGATACGCAGTATTTT. This sequence joins TRBV4-3 and TRBJ2-3; 7 positions agree with TRBD2. V was clipped by 0 bases and J by 5 bases; unmatched bases: 11. Germline CDR1 LGHNA, CDR2 YSLEER. CDR3 length: 17 residues.

The chain is built from TRBV30 and TRBJ2-7; 13 bases are a match to TRBD2. Germline loops: CDR1 GTSNPN, CDR2 SVGIG (reference sequence). V dropped 5 bases and J dropped 2; count of bases not matched to a gene: 12. The CDR3 has 17 residues. CDR3 region: CAWRAETSGRSAYEQYF. CDR3 bases: TGTGCCTGGCGGGCGGAGACTAGCGGGAGGTCTGCCTACGAGCAGTACTTC.

This chain uses TRBV27 with TRBJ2-1, with D maybe TRBD2 (5 bases). Per germline, CDR1 MNHEY and CDR2 SMNVEV (reference sequence). The CDR3 totals 15 residues. The V end was cut by 4 bases, the J end by 7 bases, with 17 bases between. CDR3 bases: TGTGCCAGCAGTTCTCGCCTCTCGGGATGGAATGAGCAGTTCTTC. It codes for CASSSRLSGWNEQFF.

V usage is TRBV2 and J usage is TRBJ1-2; 7 nucleotides align to TRBD1. This CDR3 has 13 amino acids. Germline-derived CDR1 and CDR2 are SNHLY and FYNNEI. Trimming cost V 3 bases and J 8 bases; bases outside gene matches: 6. The CDR3, as DNA: TGTGCCAGCAGTGAGACAGGGAAAGAAGGCTACACCTTC. Amino acids: CASSETGKEGYTF.

This clone was counted a single time. The chain couples TRBV30 to TRBJ1-5; 10 positions match TRBD1. Germline lookup yields CDR1 GTSNPN and CDR2 SVGIG (reference sequence). The junction had 9 bases not matched to a gene; V was cut back by 1 base and J by 0 bases. CDR3 length equals 18 residues. CDR3 protein: CAWSAQGQGRISNQPQHF. The CDR3 nucleotides are TGTGCCTGGAGTGCCCAGGGACAGGGGAGAATTAGCAATCAGCCCCAGCATTTT.